These 18 T cell receptor beta chains were all obtained from the same sample, sequenced in a study of blood T cell repertoires in COVID-19. The repertoire was sequenced with immunoSEQ multiplex PCR; TCRdb's copy has only in-frame clones and lacks some. Counted here are approximately 350,000 clones, about 90% occurring once; the ten biggest clones make up 2.5% to 3.5%. Sequences were obtained from peripheral blood. The receptor set was obtained from a woman aged 30 to 39 with COVID-19, enrolled during active disease.

The chain links TRBV27 to TRBJ2-3; a possible D gene is TRBD2 (6 bases). Germline CDR1 MNHEY, CDR2 SMNVEV (reference sequence). Trimming stripped 1 base from V and 4 bases from J, with 12 bases between. CDR3 length: 15 amino acids. The CDR3 sequence: CASSLLTGDPDTQYF. The CDR3 DNA reads as TGTGCCAGCAGTTTATTAACGGGAGACCCAGATACGCAGTATTTT.

This chain uses TRBV11-2 with TRBJ2-1; 7 bases align to TRBD2. CDR1 is SGHAT and CDR2 is FQNNGV in the germline V gene. The CDR3 spans 14 residues. Unmatched junction bases numbered 16, after V lost 6 bases and J lost 14 bases. The CDR3 sequence is CASRIDLAGDSEFF. The CDR3 bases are TGTGCCAGCAGAATCGACTTGGCGGGGGATTCGGAGTTCTTC.

The V call is TRBV11-3, the J call TRBJ2-7, with D tentatively TRBD2 (6 bases). Per the germline V gene, CDR1 is SGHNT and CDR2 is YENEEA. Trimming cost V 5 bases and J 4 bases, with 21 bases left between them. This CDR3 is 16 amino acids long. The CDR3, as DNA: TGTGCCAGCAGCCCCAGCCGGGAGAGAGCGTGGTACGAGCAGTACGTC. Amino acids: CASSPSRERAWYEQYV.

The rearrangement joins TRBV5-1 to TRBJ1-1, with 9 bases that match TRBD1. V shed 0 bases and J 0 bases; nucleotides not matched to a gene: 12. This CDR3 is 19 amino acids long. Germline values: CDR1 SGHRS, CDR2 YFSETQ. Written as DNA, the CDR3 is TGCGCCAGCAGCTTGGTTAGGGGACAGGGATTGACATTGAACACTGAAGCTTTCTTT. Amino acid sequence: CASSLVRGQGLTLNTEAFF.

The V call is TRBV5-4, the J call TRBJ1-1; 7 nucleotides match TRBD1. The germline CDR1 and CDR2 sequences are SGHNT and YYREEE (reference sequence). The V gene end was trimmed by 3 bases and the J gene end by 1 base; junction bases not matched to a gene: 3. The CDR3 sequence is 14 residues long. The CDR3 coding sequence is TGTGCCAGCAGCTCGTGGACAGGGAACACTGAAGCTTTCTTT. It translates to CASSSWTGNTEAFF.

J is TRBJ1-2 and V is TRBV6-5; D is possibly TRBD1 (6 bases). CDR3 length equals 13 residues. Trimming cost V 2 bases and J 7 bases, with 11 bases left between them. Germline lookup yields CDR1 MNHEY and CDR2 SVGAGI. DNA of the CDR3: TGTGCCAGCAGTTACGGGGGCACGGGTGGCTACACCTTC. Translating it yields CASSYGGTGGYTF.

The J gene is TRBJ1-3, the V gene TRBV7-2, with TRBD1 identical over 7 bases. Germline loops: CDR1 SGHTA, CDR2 FQGNSA. The V gene end was trimmed by 6 bases and the J gene end by 0 bases; junction bases not matched to a gene: 11. The CDR3 extends over 17 amino acids. In nucleotides, the CDR3 is TGTGCCAGCAGTACCTCCGGGACAGCTTTCTCTGGAAACACCATATATTTT. Translating it yields CASSTSGTAFSGNTIYF.

The gene calls are TRBV29-1 and TRBJ2-3; the D gene is possibly TRBD2 (6 bases). This CDR3 is built from 13 residues. V lost 7 bases and J lost 5, with 16 bases in between. From germline, CDR1 is SQVTM and CDR2 ANQGSEA. CDR3 bases: TGCAGCGCAGACGGGACTGGGCGAGATACGCAGTATTTT. It specifies CSADGTGRDTQYF.

J is TRBJ1-6 and V is TRBV6-2 or TRBV6-3; TRBD1 matches 7 bases. The CDR3 has 16 amino acids. The V segment lost 2 bases and the J segment 6 bases; nucleotides outside the gene matches: 7. Germline V lookup: CDR1 MNHEY, CDR2 SVGEGT. The CDR3: CASSYPPGQANSPLHF. CDR3 DNA sequence: TGTGCCAGCAGTTACCCCCCCGGACAGGCTAATTCACCCCTCCACTTT.

The chain recombines TRBV5-1 with TRBJ1-1; a possible D gene is TRBD1 (6 bases). Germline CDR1 is SGHRS and CDR2 is YFSETQ. The CDR3 loop spans 13 amino acids. V was pared by 2 bases and J by 4 bases, with 9 bases between. CDR3 sequence reads: CASSFGGATEAFF. The CDR3 nucleotides are TGCGCCAGCAGCTTTGGGGGGGCCACTGAAGCTTTCTTT.

The chain uses TRBV29-1 and TRBJ2-2; TRBD2 matches at 7 bases. This CDR3 contains 13 residues. V shed 4 bases and J 7 bases; nucleotides not matched to a gene: 6. Germline assignment: CDR1 SQVTM and CDR2 ANQGSEA. The CDR3 spells CSVGETGGGELFF. In DNA, the CDR3 is TGCAGCGTTGGAGAGACGGGGGGCGGGGAGCTGTTTTTT.

The chain carries TRBV28 and TRBJ2-5, with 8 nucleotides matching TRBD2. Germline lookup yields CDR1 MDHEN and CDR2 SYDVKM. The CDR3 runs to 14 residues. Trimming at V came to 4 bases and at J to 5 bases, leaving 6 bases not matched to a gene. CDR3 amino acids: CASSSPRGGETQYF. As DNA, the CDR3 is TGTGCCAGCAGTTCCCCTCGGGGGGGGGAGACCCAGTACTTC.

The rearrangement uses TRBV19 and TRBJ1-6; 9 bases are a match to TRBD1. Germline loops: CDR1 LNHDA, CDR2 SQIVND (reference sequence). CDR3 length equals 16 residues. Trimming at V came to 7 bases and at J to 7 bases, leaving 11 bases not matched to a gene. The CDR3 region is CASTGGTGSLNSPLHF. DNA for the CDR3: TGTGCCAGTACGGGGGGGACAGGGTCGTTAAATTCACCCCTCCACTTT. Variable domain in full (rest from reference TRBV19 and TRBJ1-6): DGGITQSPKYLFRKEGQNVTLSCEQNLNHDAMYWYRQDPGQGLRLIYYSQIVNDFQKGDIAEGYSVSREKKESFPLTVTSAQKNPTAFYLCASTGGTGSLNSPLHFGNGTRLTVT.

As for this clone: Other nucleotide sequences in the sample specify the same CDR3. This chain uses TRBV11-3 with TRBJ1-1, with 7 bases identical to TRBD1. Trimming took 5 bases from V and 0 from J; bases not matched to a gene: 6. CDR1 is SGHNT and CDR2 is YENEEA in the germline V gene. This CDR3 has 15 amino acids. CDR3 region: CASSLRQGLNTEAFF. The CDR3 DNA follows: TGTGCCAGCAGCCTCAGACAGGGATTGAACACTGAAGCTTTCTTT.

The CDR3 loop reads CASSLGTLNEQFF. CDR3 nucleotide sequence: TGTGCCAGCAGCTTAGGGACTTTGAATGAGCAGTTCTTC. The chain uses TRBV11-2 and TRBJ2-1; the D gene is possibly TRBD2 (5 bases). The germline V gene has CDR1 SGHAT and CDR2 FQNNGV. V dropped 1 base and J dropped 7 bases, with 8 bases sitting between them. The CDR3 loop spans 13 amino acids.

The chain recombines TRBV28 with TRBJ2-3; D may be TRBD1 (6 bases). Looked up from germline, CDR1 is MDHEN and CDR2 is SYDVKM. The CDR3 is 17 amino acids. V lost 3 bases and J lost 0, with 16 bases in between. Here the CDR3 reads CASSFLSGTTSTDTQYF. The CDR3 DNA reads as TGTGCCAGCAGTTTCCTTTCCGGGACAACTAGCACAGATACGCAGTATTTT.

The chain joins TRBV7-2 to TRBJ1-1; D call uncertain. The CDR3 is made up of 16 amino acids. Germline values: CDR1 SGHTA, CDR2 FQGNSA. V was cut by 1 base and J by 0 bases, with 12 bases left in between. CDR3 loop: CASSLGAPPMNTEAFF. The CDR3 DNA reads as TGTGCCAGCAGCTTAGGGGCTCCACCTATGAACACTGAAGCTTTCTTT.

The chain carries TRBV24-1 and TRBJ2-3; 7 bases match TRBD2. This CDR3 comprises 20 residues. V shed 12 bases, J shed 0 bases, and the junction held 26 bases outside the gene matches. CDR1 KGHDR and CDR2 SFDVKD come from the germline V gene. CDR3 in DNA: TGTGCCCTGGTCCGTCCAGGGCGGGAGCGTCCGAATTATAGCACAGATACGCAGTATTTT. The encoded protein is CALVRPGRERPNYSTDTQYF.